This T cell receptor beta chain was sequenced for a study of cytomegalovirus exposure and HLA in healthy donors. Study-level information: Approximately 83 million unique TCRs from HLA-typed donors were held in an early data release. Study-wide points: The authors enumerated 150 to 200 TCR beta chains as linked to cytomegalovirus. In a later analysis, most CMV-associated TCR beta chains appeared HLA-restricted.

A multiplex PCR was run with 60 Vbeta primers and 13 Jbeta primers. The repertoire was sequenced with immunoSEQ multiplex PCR; TCRdb's copy has only in-frame clones and lacks some. The table shows about 160,000 clones, with 80% occurring only once. CDR1 is SGHDT, CDR2 YYEEEE, per germline. CDR3 length equals 15 residues. V lost 5 bases and J lost 2; bases outside the gene matches: 6. Regarding this clone: Its target is unknown.

The chain combines TRBV5-6 with TRBJ2-2; 7 bases fit TRBD1. The sequence came from a woman aged 45-59 years in good health and CMV-seropositive. The sequenced material came from PBMCs. The CDR3 sequence: CASRSGQRNTGELFF. CDR3 DNA sequence: TGTGCCAGCAGATCGGGACAGAGAAACACCGGGGAGCTGTTTTTT.